The 31 T cell receptor beta chains below come from one sample, sequenced in a study of blood T cell repertoires in COVID-19. Produced via immunoSEQ multiplex PCR; TCRdb's table is partial and in-frame only. The sample lists around 87,000 clones; roughly nine tenths were seen once. Material: peripheral blood. Source of these receptors: a human donor with active COVID-19. The donor label of this sample is uncertain.

This sequence joins TRBV5-1 and TRBJ1-2; possibly TRBD1 for D (6 bases). Trimming stripped 0 bases from V and 4 bases from J, with 10 bases between. The CDR3 covers 14 residues. Germline CDR1 reads SGHRS; CDR2 reads YFSETQ. In DNA, the CDR3 is TGCGCCAGCAGCTTGGGACAGGCAACCTATGGCTACACCTTC. It yields the protein CASSLGQATYGYTF.

The table lists this clone with a count of one. The CDR3 coding sequence is TGTGCCAGCAGAGATCGACAGGGGAAGGGTGAAAAACTGTTTTTT. This codes for CASRDRQGKGEKLFF. This chain uses TRBV9 with TRBJ1-4; 8 positions agree with TRBD1. Germline V gives CDR1 SGDLS, CDR2 YYNGEE. The CDR3 is 15 residues long. V lost 5 bases, J lost 7 bases, and 10 bases stayed unmatched.

The chain employs TRBV29-1 and TRBJ2-7; D is possibly TRBD2 (6 bases). Germline V CDR1 and CDR2: SQVTM, ANQGSEA. There are 16 residues in the CDR3. V lost 4 bases and J lost 1, with 20 bases in between. CDR3: CSVGHEGRSESYEQYF. In DNA form, the CDR3 reads TGCAGCGTTGGCCACGAAGGGAGGTCAGAGTCCTACGAGCAGTACTTC.

In this sample, this clone turned up once. V usage is TRBV28 and J usage is TRBJ1-3; D gene ambiguous. Germline CDR1 and CDR2: MDHEN and SYDVKM. The length of the CDR3 is 13 residues. V shed 6 bases and J shed 0 bases, with 6 bases lying between them. The CDR3 spells CASSYSSGNTIYF. CDR3 nucleotide sequence: TGTGCCAGCAGCTACAGCTCTGGAAACACCATATATTTT.

In DNA, the CDR3 is TGTGCCAGCAGTTTTCAGGGAACCTACGAGCAGTACTTC. It codes for CASSFQGTYEQYF. The rearrangement joins TRBV28 to TRBJ2-7, with D tentatively TRBD1 (5 bases). Germline V gene data show CDR1 as MDHEN and CDR2 as SYDVKM. The CDR3 totals 13 residues. V dropped 3 bases and J dropped 2 bases, with 8 bases sitting between them.

This clone was counted a few times. The chain has TRBV27 and TRBJ1-1, with D unresolved. The germline V gene has CDR1 MNHEY and CDR2 SMNVEV (reference sequence). V lost 3 bases and J lost 4, with 15 bases in between. This CDR3 has 15 amino acids. The CDR3 reads CASSFSGGGFTEAFF. The CDR3 nucleotides read TGTGCCAGCAGTTTCTCTGGTGGAGGGTTCACTGAAGCTTTCTTT.

The chain combines TRBV19 with TRBJ2-7, with 10 bases that match TRBD1. V dropped 4 bases and J dropped 2; count of bases not matched to a gene: 5. The germline gives CDR1 LNHDA, CDR2 SQIVND (reference sequence). This CDR3 contains 15 residues. DNA of the CDR3: TGTGCCAGTAGTACACTTGGACAGGGGGCCTACGAGCAGTACTTC. It encodes CASSTLGQGAYEQYF.

V and J are TRBV7-9 and TRBJ2-2, with 14 bases lining up with TRBD2. Trimming cost V 5 bases and J 6 bases; bases outside gene matches: 5. CDR1 and CDR2 from the germline V gene are SEHNR and FQNEAQ (reference sequence). The CDR3 sequence is 16 residues long. The CDR3 reads CASSARLAGGPGELFF. The CDR3 DNA reads TGTGCCAGCAGCGCTCGACTAGCGGGGGGGCCCGGGGAGCTGTTTTTT.

The V and J genes are TRBV3-1 (or the pseudogene TRBV3-2) and TRBJ2-7; D is ambiguous. The germline V gene has CDR1 LGHDT and CDR2 YNNKEL (reference sequence). With 1 base removed from V and 2 bases from J, the gap between germline ends came to 12 bases. The CDR3 length is 15 residues. The CDR3 DNA sequence: TGTGCCAGCAGCCAAGCGCCGGGTCTAGCCTACGAGCAGTACTTC. It codes for CASSQAPGLAYEQYF.

V and J are TRBV29-1 and TRBJ2-5; D is possibly TRBD1 (6 bases). Germline V gene lookup returns CDR1 SQVTM and CDR2 ANQGSEA. The CDR3 consists of 13 residues. V was trimmed by 6 bases and J by 2 bases, leaving 13 bases between them. The CDR3 region has the DNA TGCAGCGTCCCCGAGAGGGGGCAAGAGACCCAGTACTTC. Protein product: CSVPERGQETQYF.

This chain joins TRBV10-3 and TRBJ2-7; 9 bases match TRBD1. CDR3 size: 15 residues. CDR1 is ENHRY, CDR2 SYGVKD, per germline. With 6 bases clipped from V and 5 bases from J, the junction kept 11 bases outside the gene matches. The CDR3 DNA is TGTGCCATCAGGGATGGGAACAGGGGGCGGAACGAGCAGTACTTC. Its protein product is CAIRDGNRGRNEQYF.

This chain joins TRBV10-1 and TRBJ2-1; 12 bases fit TRBD2. J lost 1 base, V lost 5 bases, and 3 bases had no gene match. CDR3 length: 16 amino acids. Germline CDR1 is WNHNN and CDR2 is SYGVQD (reference sequence). The CDR3 loop reads CASSLLAGGSYNEQFF. In DNA form, the CDR3 reads TGCGCCAGCAGTCTACTAGCGGGGGGTTCCTACAATGAGCAGTTCTTC.

This clone occurred once. V is TRBV2 and J is TRBJ1-2; tentatively, D is TRBD1 (5 bases). CDR3 length: 15 amino acids. Looked up from germline, CDR1 is SNHLY and CDR2 is FYNNEI. Trimming removed 3 bases at V and 5 bases at J, with 16 bases between. In DNA, the CDR3 is TGTGCCAGCAGTGATCAGGGCGCGCGTCGATATGGCTACACCTTC. Translation: CASSDQGARRYGYTF.

The chain couples TRBV29-1 to TRBJ2-2, with a possible D match to TRBD1 (6 bases). In germline, CDR1 is SQVTM, CDR2 ANQGSEA. The CDR3 length is 16 residues. V lost 7 bases and J lost 5, with 23 bases in between. CDR3 bases: TGCAGCGCAAGAACCCGCAGGGGCGCAAGGACCGGGGAGCTGTTTTTT. It codes for CSARTRRGARTGELFF.

This rearrangement joins TRBV7-9 to TRBJ2-7; 14 nucleotides align to TRBD2. The CDR3 length is 15 residues. In germline, CDR1 is SEHNR, CDR2 FQNEAQ (reference sequence). The J segment lost 3 bases and the V segment lost 5 bases, leaving 3 bases of the junction unmatched. CDR3 sequence: CASSLGTSGGYEQYF. The CDR3 coding sequence is TGTGCCAGCAGCCTCGGGACTAGCGGGGGCTACGAGCAGTACTTC.

A word on this clone: The junction does not match germline at one end; this may be a read error. This rearrangement joins TRBV7-7 to TRBJ2-7; 7 nucleotides match TRBD1. The germline CDR1 and CDR2 sequences are SSHAT and FNYEAQ (reference sequence). This CDR3 spans 15 amino acids. For the CDR3, the DNA is TGTGCTAGCAGCCTGACAGGGTCCAGCTCCTACGAGCAGTACTTC. Its protein is CASSLTGSSSYEQYF.

Here the CDR3 DNA reads TGTGCCAGCAGCTCTCAAGCGGGGGGGTACAATGAGCAGTTCTTC. It specifies CASSSQAGGYNEQFF. The rearrangement links TRBV7-3 to TRBJ2-1, with 10 bases fitting TRBD2. This CDR3 is built from 15 residues. CDR1 SGHTA and CDR2 FQGTGA come from the germline V gene. Trimming cost V 4 bases and J 4 bases; bases outside gene matches: 4.

CDR3 in DNA: TGTGCCAGCAGCGTAGGGACAGGTGGCTCTGGAAACACCATATATTTT. This translates into CASSVGTGGSGNTIYF. V is TRBV9 and J is TRBJ1-3; 7 positions match TRBD1. V gave up 0 bases and J gave up 0 bases; unmatched junction bases: 3. This CDR3 is 16 amino acids long. Germline CDR1 and CDR2: SGDLS and YYNGEE.

This clone was recorded a few times. The rearrangement links TRBV6-4 to TRBJ2-3, with 10 bases that match TRBD2. The CDR3 runs 15 residues. Germline V gene data show CDR1 as MRHNA and CDR2 as SNTAGT. V dropped 3 bases and J dropped 1; count of bases not matched to a gene: 1. The CDR3 sequence is CASSDLAGGTDTQYF. CDR3 DNA sequence: TGTGCCAGCAGTGATCTAGCGGGGGGCACAGATACGCAGTATTTT.

Details on this clone: A read error may account for a junction end that differs from germline. The rearrangement links TRBV7-7 to TRBJ2-1; 7 bases agree with TRBD2. Germline CDR1 is SSHAT and CDR2 is FNYEAQ (reference sequence). This CDR3 has 14 residues. The CDR3 loop reads CASSLGRGTQRQFF. The CDR3 DNA reads TGTGCTAGCAGCTTAGGGCGGGGGACCCAGAGGCAGTTCTTC.

CDR3 amino acids: CATKRVKGTEAFF. The CDR3 DNA is TGTGCCACCAAGAGGGTAAAGGGCACTGAAGCTTTCTTT. V gene TRBV6-5 combines with J gene TRBJ1-1; D gene ambiguous. The CDR3 covers 13 residues. Germline V gene sequence: CDR1 MNHEY, CDR2 SVGAGI. The germline V and J ends were trimmed by 10 bases and 4 bases, with 16 bases remaining between them.

This chain links TRBV4-1 with TRBJ1-4; D is undetermined. The CDR3 is 15 residues long. Trimming pared 2 bases from V and 8 bases from J, leaving 15 bases between. Germline assignment: CDR1 MGHRA and CDR2 YSYEKL. Written as DNA, the CDR3 is TGCGCCAGCAGCCAACGGGTCTCCCGATGGGAAAAACTGTTTTTT. It is translated as CASSQRVSRWEKLFF.

The chain is built from TRBV6-1 and TRBJ1-2, with D tentatively TRBD1 (5 bases). This CDR3 spans 14 amino acids. Germline assignment: CDR1 MNHNS and CDR2 SASEGT. V was pared by 0 bases and J by 5 bases, with 10 bases between. The CDR3 loop is CASSEAGGIYGYTF. CDR3 DNA: TGTGCCAGCAGTGAAGCGGGGGGAATTTATGGCTACACCTTC.

The chain is built from TRBV6-5 and TRBJ2-7; D is unclear. The CDR3 spans 14 residues. The V gene's germline CDR1 is MNHEY and CDR2 SVGAGI. V lost 6 bases, J lost 3 bases, and 15 bases lay in between. This CDR3 is CASRSLSGNYEQYF. CDR3 coding DNA: TGTGCCAGCAGAAGTTTGTCAGGAAACTACGAGCAGTACTTC.

The chain has TRBV7-8 and TRBJ1-6; 7 bases map to TRBD1. The CDR3 has 16 residues. V lost 2 bases to trimming and J lost 4 bases; unmatched junction nucleotides: 5. Per germline, CDR1 SGHVS and CDR2 FQNEAQ. CDR3 sequence reads: CASSLSGTAYNSPLHF. CDR3 coding DNA: TGTGCCAGCAGCTTATCCGGGACAGCATATAATTCACCCCTCCACTTT.

The chain recombines TRBV2 with TRBJ1-4; D possibly corresponds to TRBD1 (5 bases). V was trimmed by 7 bases and J by 8 bases, leaving 17 bases between them. There are 14 residues in the CDR3. Looked up from germline, CDR1 is SNHLY and CDR2 is FYNNEI. CDR3 sequence: CASNFQGRGEKLFF. The CDR3 DNA reads TGTGCCAGCAATTTTCAGGGCCGTGGGGAAAAACTGTTTTTT. Complete variable domain (other parts from reference TRBV2 and TRBJ1-4): EPEVTQTPSHQVTQMGQEVILRCVPISNHLYFYWYRQILGQKVEFLVSFYNNEISEKSEIFDDQFSVERPDGSNFTLKIRSTKLEDSAMYFCASNFQGRGEKLFFGSGTQLSVL.

The CDR3 loop reads CASSPLSGQGNSPLHF. For the CDR3, the DNA is TGTGCCAGCTCACCACTCTCGGGACAGGGGAATTCACCCCTCCACTTT. This chain joins TRBV18 and TRBJ1-6; 10 bases are shared with TRBD1. Germline V gene lookup returns CDR1 KGHSH and CDR2 LQKENI. The junction had 4 bases not matched to a gene; V was cut back by 1 base and J by 7 bases. The CDR3 covers 16 residues.

There are a few counts of this clone. V is TRBV7-9 and J is TRBJ2-7; 11 bases line up with TRBD1. Germline V lookup: CDR1 SEHNR, CDR2 FQNEAQ (reference sequence). After removal of 1 base from V and 1 base from J, the junction contained 6 bases not matched to a gene. The CDR3 spans 17 residues. This CDR3 reads CASSLVGTGGISYEQYF. The CDR3 DNA is TGTGCCAGCAGCTTAGTAGGGACAGGGGGTATTTCCTACGAGCAGTACTTC.

The chain carries TRBV2 and TRBJ1-1; maybe TRBD1 (6 bases). V shed 8 bases and J shed 3 bases, with 22 bases lying between them. This CDR3 is 16 amino acids long. Germline V gene data show CDR1 as SNHLY and CDR2 as FYNNEI. CDR3 region: CASGRVEGGGDTEAFF. In nucleotides, the CDR3 is TGTGCCAGCGGTAGGGTCGAAGGGGGTGGGGACACTGAAGCTTTCTTT.

The V call is TRBV27, the J call TRBJ1-1, with 10 bases aligning to TRBD1. In germline, CDR1 is MNHEY, CDR2 SMNVEV (reference sequence). The CDR3 has 15 amino acids. J gave up 3 bases and V 2 bases, and 3 bases lay outside the gene matches. CDR3 residues: CASSLRDRGYTEAFF. In DNA form, the CDR3 reads TGTGCCAGCAGTTTACGGGACAGGGGCTACACTGAAGCTTTCTTT.

This clone was found a few times. The chain combines TRBV5-5 with TRBJ1-2; 8 bases agree with TRBD1. CDR1 and CDR2 from the germline V gene are SGHKS and YYEKEE (reference sequence). The junction had 12 bases not matched to a gene; V was cut back by 4 bases and J by 7 bases. The CDR3 has 15 residues. Written as DNA, the CDR3 is TGTGCCAGCAGCCCCGATCCCGGACAGGGAGCTGGCTACACCTTC. It is translated as CASSPDPGQGAGYTF.